This T cell receptor beta chain was recovered during a study of blood T cell repertoires in COVID-19. Clones were read by immunoSEQ multiplex PCR, and TCRdb kept only the in-frame ones, dropping some. There are some 70,000 clones in the sample; approximately 80% occur only once, and around 10% lies in the top ten. Trimming shortened V by 1 base and J by 5 bases, and 12 bases separated the two germline ends. The germline V gene encodes CDR1 LGHNA and CDR2 YSLEER. The CDR3 sequence is 15 residues long. The chain uses TRBV4-3 and TRBJ2-1, with D perhaps matching TRBD2 (5 bases). The sequence derives from a woman between 45 and 60 years old with acute or convalescent COVID-19. Sequenced: peripheral blood. CDR3 loop: CASSQGGQNDNEQFF. In DNA, the CDR3 is TGCGCCAGCAGCCAAGGAGGGCAAAACGACAATGAGCAGTTCTTC.